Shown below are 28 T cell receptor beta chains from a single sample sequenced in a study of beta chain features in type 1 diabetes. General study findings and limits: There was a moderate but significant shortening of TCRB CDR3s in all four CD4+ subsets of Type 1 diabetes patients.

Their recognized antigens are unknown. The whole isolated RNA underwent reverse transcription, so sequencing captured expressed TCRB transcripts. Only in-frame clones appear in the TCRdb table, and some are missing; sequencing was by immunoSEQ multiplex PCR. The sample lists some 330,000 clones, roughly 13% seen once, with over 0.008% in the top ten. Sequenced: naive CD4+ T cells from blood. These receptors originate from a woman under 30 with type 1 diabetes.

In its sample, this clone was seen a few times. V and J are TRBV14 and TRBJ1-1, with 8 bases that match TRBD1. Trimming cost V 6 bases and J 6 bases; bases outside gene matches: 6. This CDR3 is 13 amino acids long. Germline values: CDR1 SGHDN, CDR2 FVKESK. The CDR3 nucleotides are TGTGCCAGCAGGGATTCAGGGGGCCCTGAAGCTTTCTTT. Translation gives CASRDSGGPEAFF.

The CDR3 reads CASSFPGEGANVLTF. The CDR3 nucleotides are TGTGCCAGTAGTTTCCCAGGGGAGGGGGCCAACGTCCTGACTTTC. The gene calls are TRBV19 and TRBJ2-6; TRBD1 might be the D (6 bases). The germline gives CDR1 LNHDA, CDR2 SQIVND (reference sequence). Trimming took off 5 bases at V and 4 bases at J, with 12 bases between the two ends. The length of the CDR3 is 15 residues.

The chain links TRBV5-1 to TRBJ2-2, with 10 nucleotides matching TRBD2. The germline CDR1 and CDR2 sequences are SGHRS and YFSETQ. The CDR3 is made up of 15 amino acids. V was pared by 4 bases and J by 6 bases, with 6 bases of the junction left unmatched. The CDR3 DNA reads TGCGCCAGCAGCCCCGGGACTAGCGTCTCCGGGGAGCTGTTTTTT. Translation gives CASSPGTSVSGELFF.

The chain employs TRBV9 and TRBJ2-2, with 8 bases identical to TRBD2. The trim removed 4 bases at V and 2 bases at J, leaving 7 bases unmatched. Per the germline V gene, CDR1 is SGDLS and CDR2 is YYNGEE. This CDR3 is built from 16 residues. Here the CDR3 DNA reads TGTGCCAGCAGCTCCAAAGCGGGGGTTAACACCGGGGAGCTGTTTTTT. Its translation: CASSSKAGVNTGELFF.

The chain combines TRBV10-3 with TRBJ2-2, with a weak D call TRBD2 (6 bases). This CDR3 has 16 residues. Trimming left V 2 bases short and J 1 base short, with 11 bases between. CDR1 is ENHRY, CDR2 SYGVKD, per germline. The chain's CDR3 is CAISELRAGNTGELFF. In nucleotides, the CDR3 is TGTGCCATCAGTGAGCTACGAGCGGGGAACACCGGGGAGCTGTTTTTT.

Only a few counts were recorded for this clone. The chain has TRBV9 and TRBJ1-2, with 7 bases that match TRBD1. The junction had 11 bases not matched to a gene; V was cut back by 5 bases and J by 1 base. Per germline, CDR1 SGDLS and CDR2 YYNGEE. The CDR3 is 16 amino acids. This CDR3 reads CASSQSTGAGNYGYTF. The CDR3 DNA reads TGTGCCAGCAGTCAATCCACAGGGGCTGGTAACTATGGCTACACCTTC.

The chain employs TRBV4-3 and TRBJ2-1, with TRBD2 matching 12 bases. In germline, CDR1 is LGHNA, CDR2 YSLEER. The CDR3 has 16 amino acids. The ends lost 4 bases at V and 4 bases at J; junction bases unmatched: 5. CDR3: CASSPRTSGTYNEQFF. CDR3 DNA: TGCGCCAGCAGCCCCCGGACTAGCGGGACATACAATGAGCAGTTCTTC.

CDR3 in DNA: TGTGCCAGTAGTTCTACAGGGGGAGGATACGAGCAGTACTTC. Residues: CASSSTGGGYEQYF. This chain links TRBV19 with TRBJ2-7; 8 bases agree with TRBD1. Trimming at V came to 5 bases and at J to 4 bases, leaving 7 bases not matched to a gene. Germline V gives CDR1 LNHDA, CDR2 SQIVND (reference sequence). The CDR3 is made up of 14 amino acids.

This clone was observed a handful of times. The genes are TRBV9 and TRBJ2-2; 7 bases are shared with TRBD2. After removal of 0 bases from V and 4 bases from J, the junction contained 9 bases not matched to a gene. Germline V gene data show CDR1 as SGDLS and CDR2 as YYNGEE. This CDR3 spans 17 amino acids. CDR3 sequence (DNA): TGTGCCAGCAGCGTAGGCGTCGAGCGGGATTTCACCGGGGAGCTGTTTTTT. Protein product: CASSVGVERDFTGELFF. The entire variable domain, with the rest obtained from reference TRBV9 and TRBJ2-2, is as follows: DSGVTQTPKHLITATGQRVTLRCSPRSGDLSVYWYQQSLDQGLQFLIQYYNGEERAKGNILERFSAQQFPDLHSELNLSSLELGDSALYFCASSVGVERDFTGELFFGEGSRLTVL.

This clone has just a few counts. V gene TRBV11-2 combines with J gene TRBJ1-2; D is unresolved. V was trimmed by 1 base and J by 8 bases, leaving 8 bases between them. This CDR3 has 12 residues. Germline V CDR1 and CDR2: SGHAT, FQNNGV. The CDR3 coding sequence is TGTGCCAGCAGCTTAGCCCCCGGGGGCTACACCTTC. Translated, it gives CASSLAPGGYTF.

CDR3 DNA sequence: TGCGCCAGCAGCCCCTCGGGACAGGGCTACAATGAGCAGTTCTTC. Translation gives CASSPSGQGYNEQFF. This rearrangement joins TRBV5-1 to TRBJ2-1, with 9 nucleotides matching TRBD1. V trimming: 4 bases; J trimming: 3 bases; junction bases outside the gene matches: 5. This CDR3 region has 15 residues. Germline V gene data show CDR1 as SGHRS and CDR2 as YFSETQ.

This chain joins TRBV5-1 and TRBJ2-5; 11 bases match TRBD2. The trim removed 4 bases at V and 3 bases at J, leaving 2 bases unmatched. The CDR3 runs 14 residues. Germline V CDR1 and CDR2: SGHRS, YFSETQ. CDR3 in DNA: TGCGCCAGCAGCGCACTAGCGGGAGAAGAGACCCAGTACTTC. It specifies CASSALAGEETQYF.

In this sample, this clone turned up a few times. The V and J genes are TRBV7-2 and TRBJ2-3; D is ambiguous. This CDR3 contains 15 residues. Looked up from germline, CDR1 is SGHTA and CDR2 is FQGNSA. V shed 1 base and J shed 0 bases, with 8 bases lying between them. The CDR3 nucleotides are TGTGCCAGCAGCTTAGATGGCGGCAGCACAGATACGCAGTATTTT. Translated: CASSLDGGSTDTQYF.

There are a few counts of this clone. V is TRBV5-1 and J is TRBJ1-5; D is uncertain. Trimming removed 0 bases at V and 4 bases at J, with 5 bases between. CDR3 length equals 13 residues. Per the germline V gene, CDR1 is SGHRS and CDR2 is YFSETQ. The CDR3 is CASSLAANQPQHF. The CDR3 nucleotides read TGCGCCAGCAGCTTGGCTGCGAATCAGCCCCAGCATTTT. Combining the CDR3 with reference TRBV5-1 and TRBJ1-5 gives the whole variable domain KAGVTQTPRYLIKTRGQQVTLSCSPISGHRSVSWYQQTPGQGLQFLFEYFSETQRNKGNFPGRFSGRQFSNSRSEMNVSTLELGDSALYLCASSLAANQPQHFGDGTRLSIL.

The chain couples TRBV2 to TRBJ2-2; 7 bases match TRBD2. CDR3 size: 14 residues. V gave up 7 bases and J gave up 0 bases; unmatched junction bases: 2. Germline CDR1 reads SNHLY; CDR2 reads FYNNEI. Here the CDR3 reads CASITSANTGELFF. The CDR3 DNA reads TGTGCCAGCATCACTAGCGCGAACACCGGGGAGCTGTTTTTT.

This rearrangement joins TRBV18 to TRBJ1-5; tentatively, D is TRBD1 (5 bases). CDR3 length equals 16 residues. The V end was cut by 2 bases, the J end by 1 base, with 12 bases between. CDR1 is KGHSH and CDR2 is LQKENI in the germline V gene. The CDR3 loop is CASSPSGGSSNQPQHF. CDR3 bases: TGTGCCAGCTCACCATCGGGGGGATCGAGCAATCAGCCCCAGCATTTT.

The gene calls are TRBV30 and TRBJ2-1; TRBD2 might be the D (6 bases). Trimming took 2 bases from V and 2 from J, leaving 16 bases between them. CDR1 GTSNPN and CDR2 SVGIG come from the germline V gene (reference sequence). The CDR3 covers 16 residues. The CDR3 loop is CAWSYLRGSPYNEQFF. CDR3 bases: TGTGCCTGGAGTTACCTCCGGGGGAGCCCCTACAATGAGCAGTTCTTC.

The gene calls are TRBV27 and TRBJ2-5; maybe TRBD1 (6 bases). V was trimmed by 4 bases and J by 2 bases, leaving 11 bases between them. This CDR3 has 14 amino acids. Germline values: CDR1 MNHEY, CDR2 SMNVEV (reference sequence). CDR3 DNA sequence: TGTGCCAGCAGTTATCAGGGGAAACAAGAGACCCAGTACTTC. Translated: CASSYQGKQETQYF.

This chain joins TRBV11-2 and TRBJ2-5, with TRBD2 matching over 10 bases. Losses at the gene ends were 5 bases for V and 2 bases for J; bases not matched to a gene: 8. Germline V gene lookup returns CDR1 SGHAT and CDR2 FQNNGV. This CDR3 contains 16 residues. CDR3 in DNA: TGTGCCAGCAGCCCCGGGGGACTAGCGTCGCAAGAGACCCAGTACTTC. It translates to CASSPGGLASQETQYF.

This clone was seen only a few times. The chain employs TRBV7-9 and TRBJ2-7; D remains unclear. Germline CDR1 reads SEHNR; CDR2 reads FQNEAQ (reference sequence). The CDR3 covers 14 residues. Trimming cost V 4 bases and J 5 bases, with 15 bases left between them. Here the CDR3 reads CASSYTTGRDEQYF. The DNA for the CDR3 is TGTGCCAGCAGCTACACGACGGGTCGTGACGAGCAGTACTTC.

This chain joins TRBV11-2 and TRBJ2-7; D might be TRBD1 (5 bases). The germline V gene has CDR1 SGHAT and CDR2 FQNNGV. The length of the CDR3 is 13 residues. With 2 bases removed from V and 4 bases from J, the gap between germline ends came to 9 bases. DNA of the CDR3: TGTGCCAGCAGCTTACAGGGTGGGTACGAGCAGTACTTC. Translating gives CASSLQGGYEQYF.

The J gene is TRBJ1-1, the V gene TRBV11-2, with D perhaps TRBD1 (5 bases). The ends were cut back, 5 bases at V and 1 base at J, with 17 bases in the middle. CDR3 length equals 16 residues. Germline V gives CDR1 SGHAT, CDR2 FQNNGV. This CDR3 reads CASSPIGGGKNTEAFF. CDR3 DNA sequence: TGTGCCAGCAGCCCGATCGGGGGGGGAAAGAACACTGAAGCTTTCTTT.

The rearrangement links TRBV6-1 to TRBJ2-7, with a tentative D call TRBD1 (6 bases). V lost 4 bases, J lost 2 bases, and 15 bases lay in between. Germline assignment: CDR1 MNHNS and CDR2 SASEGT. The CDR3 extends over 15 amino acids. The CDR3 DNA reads TGTGCCAGCAGTGCTGACAGGTTTTCTCCCTACGAGCAGTACTTC. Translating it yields CASSADRFSPYEQYF.

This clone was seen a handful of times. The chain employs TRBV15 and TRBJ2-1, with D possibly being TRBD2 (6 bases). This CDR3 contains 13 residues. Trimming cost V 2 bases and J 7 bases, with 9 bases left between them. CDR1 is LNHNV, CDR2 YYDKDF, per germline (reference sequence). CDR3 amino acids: CATSRRLVNEQFF. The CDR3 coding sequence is TGTGCCACCAGCAGAAGACTAGTAAATGAGCAGTTCTTC.

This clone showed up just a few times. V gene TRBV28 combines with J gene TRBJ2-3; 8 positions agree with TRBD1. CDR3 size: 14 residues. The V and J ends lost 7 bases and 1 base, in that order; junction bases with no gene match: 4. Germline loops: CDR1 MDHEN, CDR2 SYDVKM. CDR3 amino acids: CASTEGQGTDTQYF. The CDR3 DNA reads TGTGCCAGCACCGAGGGACAGGGCACAGATACGCAGTATTTT.

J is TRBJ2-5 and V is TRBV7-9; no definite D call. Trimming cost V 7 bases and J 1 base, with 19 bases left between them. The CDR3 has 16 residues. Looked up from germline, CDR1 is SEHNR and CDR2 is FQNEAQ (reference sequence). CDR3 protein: CASTKALLLSQETQYF. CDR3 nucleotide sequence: TGTGCCAGCACCAAAGCGCTCCTCCTGAGCCAAGAGACCCAGTACTTC.

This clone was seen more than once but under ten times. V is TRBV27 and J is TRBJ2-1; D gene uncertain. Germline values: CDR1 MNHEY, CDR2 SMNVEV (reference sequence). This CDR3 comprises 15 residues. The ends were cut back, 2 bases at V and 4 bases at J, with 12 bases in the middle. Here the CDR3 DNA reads TGTGCCAGCAGTTTAACCCTCCTAACTTACAATGAGCAGTTCTTC. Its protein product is CASSLTLLTYNEQFF.

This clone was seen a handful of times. The DNA of the CDR3 is TGTGCCAGTAGTATGACAGGATCTGGAAACACCATATATTTT. Translation gives CASSMTGSGNTIYF. The V call is TRBV19, the J call TRBJ1-3, with D tentatively TRBD1 (6 bases). Trimming stripped 3 bases from V and 1 base from J, with 7 bases between. Germline CDR1 LNHDA, CDR2 SQIVND (reference sequence). The CDR3 contains 14 residues.